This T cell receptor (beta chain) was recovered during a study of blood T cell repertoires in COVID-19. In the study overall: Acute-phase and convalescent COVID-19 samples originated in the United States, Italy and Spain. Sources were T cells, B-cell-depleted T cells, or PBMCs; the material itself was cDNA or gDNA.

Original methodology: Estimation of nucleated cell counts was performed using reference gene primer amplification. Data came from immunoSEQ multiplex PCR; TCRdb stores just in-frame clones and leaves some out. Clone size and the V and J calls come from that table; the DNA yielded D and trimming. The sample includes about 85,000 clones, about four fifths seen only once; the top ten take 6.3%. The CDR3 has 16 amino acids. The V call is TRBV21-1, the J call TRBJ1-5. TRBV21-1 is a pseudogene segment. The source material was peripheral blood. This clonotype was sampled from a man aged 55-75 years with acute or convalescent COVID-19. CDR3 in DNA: TGTGCCAGCAGCCTCCCGGGAGGGGGAAAAAGTCAGCCCCAGCATTTT. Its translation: CASSLPGGGKSQPQHF.